This TCR beta chain was profiled in a study of technical replicates of blood from a few donors. This clone was observed once. Per the germline V gene, CDR1 is SGHVS and CDR2 is FQNEAQ. The CDR3 consists of 14 residues. V lost 3 bases and J 1 base, leaving 6 bases between the germline ends. Clones were read by immunoSEQ multiplex PCR, and TCRdb kept only the in-frame ones, dropping some. This sample has about 70,000 clones, with around 97% found just once. The TCR sequence derives from a human donor in good health. The V and J genes are TRBV7-8 and TRBJ1-4; no definite D call. The sequenced material came from T cells isolated from PBMCs. CDR3 protein: CASSFQQTNEKLFF. The CDR3 DNA reads TGTGCCAGCAGCTTTCAACAAACTAATGAAAAACTGTTTTTT.